This T cell receptor (beta chain) was recorded in a study of cytomegalovirus exposure and HLA in healthy donors. Whole-study findings and limits: When analyzed later, the rates of TCR association showed variation by HLA locus, with DRB1 the most and HLA-C the fewest.

The PCR was carried out with 60 Vbeta primers and 13 Jbeta primers. Some clones are missing from TCRdb's copy, which holds only in-frame ones; the method was immunoSEQ multiplex PCR. This table holds around 130,000 clones, 75% to 90% found once. The CDR3 length is 15 residues. Germline V gene data show CDR1 as MNHEY and CDR2 as SMNVEV (reference sequence). V was clipped by 3 bases and J by 1 base, with 10 bases between them. Concerning this clone: The antigen remains unidentified.

Input material: PBMCs. The TCR comes from a woman between 40 and 55 years old in good health and CMV-seropositive. The chain recombines TRBV27 with TRBJ1-3, with D possibly TRBD1 on 5 matching bases. This chain's CDR3 is CASSFAGRSGNTIYF. The CDR3 DNA reads TGTGCCAGCAGTTTCGCAGGGAGGTCTGGAAACACCATATATTTT.